The next 29 T cell receptor beta chains were all read from a single sample in a study of T cells in localized non-small cell lung cancer. Assay: immunoSEQ multiplex PCR; the TCRdb copy retains only in-frame clones and omits some. This sample has tens of thousands of clones; around nine tenths occur once, and the top ten carry about 2.5%. The material sequenced was peripheral blood, taken before any cancer treatment. The receptors were gathered from a female donor older than 55 with stage I squamous cell lung carcinoma.

V gene TRBV6-5 combines with J gene TRBJ1-5; D is unclear. Germline V gene sequence: CDR1 MNHEY, CDR2 SVGAGI. Trimming pared 0 bases from V and 9 bases from J, leaving 12 bases between. CDR3 size: 14 residues. The chain's CDR3 is CASSYSDIRPPQHF. CDR3 in DNA: TGTGCCAGCAGTTACTCCGACATTCGCCCGCCCCAGCATTTT.

This chain uses TRBV7-9 with TRBJ2-3, with 9 bases aligning to TRBD2. The ends lost 0 bases at V and 5 bases at J; junction bases unmatched: 6. In germline, CDR1 is SEHNR, CDR2 FQNEAQ (reference sequence). This CDR3 spans 16 amino acids. In DNA, the CDR3 is TGTGCCAGCAGCTTAGCCCTAGCGGGGAGGGTAGATACGCAGTATTTT. Protein sequence: CASSLALAGRVDTQYF.

This chain joins TRBV6-5 and TRBJ2-3, with D maybe TRBD2 (6 bases). The CDR3 is 13 residues long. CDR1 is MNHEY and CDR2 is SVGAGI in the germline V gene. V lost 6 bases and J lost 4, with 11 bases in between. The CDR3 sequence is CASRPGVADTQYF. CDR3 nucleotide sequence: TGTGCCAGCAGGCCGGGAGTAGCAGATACGCAGTATTTT.

V usage is TRBV28 and J usage is TRBJ1-3, with D perhaps matching TRBD1 (6 bases). V lost 7 bases and J 1 base, leaving 17 bases between the germline ends. This CDR3 contains 16 residues. In germline, CDR1 is MDHEN, CDR2 SYDVKM. The CDR3 DNA follows: TGTGCCAGCACAGGGGCGGCGAGTCAATCTGGAAACACCATATATTTT. Translated: CASTGAASQSGNTIYF.

The genes are TRBV29-1 and TRBJ2-7, with a tentative D call TRBD2 (5 bases). V lost 3 bases and J lost 4, with 13 bases in between. CDR3 length: 13 amino acids. The germline gives CDR1 SQVTM, CDR2 ANQGSEA. The CDR3 nucleotides read TGCAGCGTTGACGTGGGAGAATCTTACGAGCAGTACTTC. This gives the protein CSVDVGESYEQYF.

The sample holds a few counts of this clone. V usage is TRBV7-2 and J usage is TRBJ2-1; TRBD2 might be the D (5 bases). The V gene's germline CDR1 is SGHTA and CDR2 FQGNSA. Trimming stripped 4 bases from V and 2 bases from J, with 12 bases between. This CDR3 has 15 amino acids. The CDR3 DNA sequence: TGTGCCAGCAGCTCTTCGAGCGGAACCTACAATGAGCAGTTCTTC. Translation: CASSSSSGTYNEQFF.

V gene TRBV5-4 combines with J gene TRBJ2-3; D not resolved. Germline assignment: CDR1 SGHNT and CDR2 YYREEE (reference sequence). With 0 bases removed from V and 1 base from J, the gap between germline ends came to 9 bases. This CDR3 comprises 15 residues. This chain's CDR3 is CASSLEVGGTDTQYF. DNA for the CDR3: TGTGCCAGCAGCTTGGAAGTGGGTGGCACAGATACGCAGTATTTT.

The chain employs TRBV9 and TRBJ2-7, with TRBD1 identical over 8 bases. Trimming at V came to 2 bases and at J to 4 bases, leaving 8 bases not matched to a gene. The CDR3 runs 15 residues. The germline gives CDR1 SGDLS, CDR2 YYNGEE. Here the CDR3 DNA reads TGTGCCAGCAGCGTGAGTCAGGGGGCTCTATACGAGCAGTACTTC. This codes for CASSVSQGALYEQYF.

This clone was recorded only once. The chain's CDR3 is CASSLEGGPVGELFF. The DNA of the CDR3 is TGTGCCAGCAGCTTAGAAGGCGGGCCTGTCGGGGAGCTGTTTTTT. The rearrangement links TRBV11-3 to TRBJ2-2, with a tentative D call TRBD2 (5 bases). CDR1 SGHNT and CDR2 YENEEA come from the germline V gene. The ends were cut back, 0 bases at V and 7 bases at J, with 12 bases in the middle. The CDR3 spans 15 residues. The variable domain in full, completed from reference TRBV11-3 and TRBJ2-2, reads EAGVVQSPRYKIIEKKQPVAFWCNPISGHNTLYWYLQNLGQGPELLIRYENEEAVDDSQLPKDRFSAERLKGVDSTLKIQPAELGDSAVYLCASSLEGGPVGELFFGEGSRLTVL.

The chain has TRBV5-1 and TRBJ2-2; 10 bases are shared with TRBD1. The CDR3 loop spans 14 amino acids. Germline-derived CDR1 and CDR2 are SGHRS and YFSETQ. J gave up 4 bases and V 9 bases, and 6 bases lay outside the gene matches. The CDR3 region has the DNA TGCGCCACCGAGGGACAGGGGAGCACCGGGGAGCTGTTTTTT. Amino acid sequence: CATEGQGSTGELFF.

The rearrangement links TRBV5-4 to TRBJ1-2; D is perhaps TRBD1 (6 bases). The CDR3 runs 14 residues. V was pared by 4 bases and J by 5 bases, with 15 bases between. Germline loops: CDR1 SGHNT, CDR2 YYREEE (reference sequence). As DNA, the CDR3 is TGTGCCAGCAGCACCCAGTCAGGGGCGTATGGCTACACCTTC. It is translated as CASSTQSGAYGYTF.

The chain combines TRBV7-3 with TRBJ2-7; 7 positions match TRBD2. Unmatched junction bases numbered 6, after V lost 5 bases and J lost 2 bases. Germline loops: CDR1 SGHTA, CDR2 FQGTGA. The CDR3 extends over 14 amino acids. CDR3 loop: CASSPGTTTYEQYF. The CDR3 DNA follows: TGTGCCAGCAGCCCAGGGACTACGACCTACGAGCAGTACTTC. Full variable domain (remainder filled in from reference TRBV7-3 and TRBJ2-7): GAGVSQTPSNKVTEKGKYVELRCDPISGHTALYWYRQSLGQGPEFLIYFQGTGAADDSGLPNDRFFAVRPEGSVSTLKIQRTERGDSAVYLCASSPGTTTYEQYFGPGTRLTVT.

The chain carries TRBV7-3 and TRBJ2-3; D gene ambiguous. Germline CDR1 SGHTA, CDR2 FQGTGA. V was clipped by 8 bases and J by 3 bases, with 15 bases between them. The length of the CDR3 is 14 residues. The CDR3 sequence is CASSGQVETDTQYF. The CDR3 nucleotides are TGTGCCAGCTCCGGGCAGGTGGAGACAGATACGCAGTATTTT. Drawing the rest from reference TRBV7-3 and TRBJ2-3, the complete variable domain is GAGVSQTPSNKVTEKGKYVELRCDPISGHTALYWYRQSLGQGPEFLIYFQGTGAADDSGLPNDRFFAVRPEGSVSTLKIQRTERGDSAVYLCASSGQVETDTQYFGPGTRLTVL.

The chain couples TRBV7-3 to TRBJ1-5; D is possibly TRBD1 (5 bases). The V and J ends lost 7 bases and 5 bases respectively, with 15 bases between them. Germline loops: CDR1 SGHTA, CDR2 FQGTGA. The CDR3 totals 14 residues. This chain's CDR3 is CASTVGGRDQPQHF. The CDR3 DNA reads TGTGCCAGCACCGTGGGGGGACGGGATCAGCCCCAGCATTTT.

There are a few counts of this clone. The chain recombines TRBV4-3 with TRBJ2-1, with 11 positions matching TRBD2. This CDR3 is built from 20 residues. J gave up 0 bases and V 0 bases, and 10 bases lay outside the gene matches. Germline V CDR1 and CDR2: LGHNA, YSLEER. The CDR3 is CASSQEVLAGGLSSYNEQFF. As DNA, the CDR3 is TGCGCCAGCAGCCAAGAAGTCCTAGCGGGAGGCCTTAGCTCCTACAATGAGCAGTTCTTC.

The chain employs TRBV19 and TRBJ2-1; perhaps TRBD2 as D (6 bases). The CDR3 contains 17 residues. From germline, CDR1 is LNHDA and CDR2 SQIVND (reference sequence). V was cut by 3 bases and J by 4 bases, with 19 bases left in between. The CDR3 coding sequence is TGTGCCAGTAGTATTCTCAAACAGTGGAGCGGGTACAATGAGCAGTTCTTC. Protein: CASSILKQWSGYNEQFF.

V is TRBV6-5 and J is TRBJ2-3, with D perhaps given as TRBD1 or TRBD2 (6 bases each). The CDR3 has 12 amino acids. CDR1 and CDR2 (germline): MNHEY, SVGAGI. V was pared by 6 bases and J by 8 bases, with 12 bases between. The CDR3, as DNA: TGTGCCAGCAGCGGGGGCCCGGGTACGCAGTATTTT. Its protein product is CASSGGPGTQYF.

The V and J genes are TRBV19 and TRBJ2-3; D not resolved. CDR1 is LNHDA and CDR2 is SQIVND in the germline V gene (reference sequence). The CDR3 covers 14 residues. Between the trimmed V and J ends, which lost 4 bases and 1 base, there was a span of 9 bases. The CDR3 here is CASSRGPGTDTQYF. In nucleotides, the CDR3 is TGTGCCAGTAGTAGAGGACCCGGCACAGATACGCAGTATTTT.

The chain links TRBV28 to TRBJ2-7; D assignment may be TRBD1 or TRBD2 (5 bases each). The germline V and J ends were trimmed by 9 bases and 2 bases, with 14 bases remaining between them. Germline CDR1 reads MDHEN; CDR2 reads SYDVKM. There are 13 residues in the CDR3. CDR3 region: CASARGDTYEQYF. The CDR3 nucleotides read TGTGCCAGTGCGAGAGGGGATACCTACGAGCAGTACTTC. Together with reference TRBV28 and TRBJ2-7, the CDR3 gives the full variable domain: DVKVTQSSRYLVKRTGEKVFLECVQDMDHENMFWYRQDPGLGLRLIYFSYDVKMKEKGDIPEGYSVSREKKERFSLILESASTNQTSMYLCASARGDTYEQYFGPGTRLTVT.

V is TRBV5-1 and J is TRBJ2-1; no firm D call. This CDR3 contains 16 residues. Germline V gene data show CDR1 as SGHRS and CDR2 as YFSETQ. V lost 0 bases and J 1 base, leaving 11 bases between the germline ends. The CDR3 here is CASSLESRLSYNEQFF. The CDR3 DNA reads as TGCGCCAGCAGCTTGGAAAGCCGGCTATCCTACAATGAGCAGTTCTTC.

The genes are TRBV11-3 and TRBJ2-1, with D possibly TRBD2 on 6 matching bases. CDR3 size: 16 residues. Trimming removed 1 base at V and 5 bases at J, with 15 bases between. Looked up from germline, CDR1 is SGHNT and CDR2 is YENEEA. The CDR3 DNA sequence: TGTGCCAGCAGCTTAGGGTCCCAGCGGGTAGACAATGAGCAGTTCTTC. Its protein is CASSLGSQRVDNEQFF.

V and J are TRBV10-2 and TRBJ2-3; 10 nucleotides agree with TRBD2. Germline V lookup: CDR1 WSHSY, CDR2 SAAADI. The CDR3 is 17 amino acids. Losses at the gene ends were 2 bases for V and 0 bases for J; bases not matched to a gene: 5. CDR3 loop: CASSEPETSGSTDTQYF. Here the CDR3 DNA reads TGCGCCAGCAGTGAGCCCGAGACTAGCGGGAGCACAGATACGCAGTATTTT.

This clone appeared a single time. The rearrangement links TRBV7-2 to TRBJ2-3, with 7 bases matching TRBD1. CDR1 SGHTA and CDR2 FQGNSA come from the germline V gene. Trimming took 5 bases from V and 7 from J; bases not matched to a gene: 6. The CDR3 contains 13 residues. The CDR3 DNA is TGTGCCAGCAGCGCCCAACAGGGGAATACGCAGTATTTT. It codes for CASSAQQGNTQYF. Together with reference TRBV7-2 and TRBJ2-3, the CDR3 gives the full variable domain: GAGVSQSPSNKVTEKGKDVELRCDPISGHTALYWYRQSLGQGLEFLIYFQGNSAPDKSGLPSDRFSAERTGGSVSTLTIQRTQQEDSAVYLCASSAQQGNTQYFGPGTRLTVL.

The chain recombines TRBV7-4 with TRBJ2-7, with 7 bases identical to TRBD1. V lost 5 bases, J lost 3 bases, and 22 bases stayed unmatched. The CDR3 runs to 19 residues. Per germline, CDR1 SGHVT and CDR2 SQSDAQ. In nucleotides, the CDR3 is TGTGCCAGCAGCGTACAGGGGTCTACCCCTTTTTGGACCTTCTACGAGCAGTACTTC. Its translation: CASSVQGSTPFWTFYEQYF.

This clone was counted a few times. The CDR3 DNA follows: TGTGCCAGCAGTGATCTCGTGGCCTCTAACTATGGCTACACCTTC. As protein: CASSDLVASNYGYTF. V gene TRBV2 combines with J gene TRBJ1-2; D unresolved. This CDR3 has 15 amino acids. Trimming left V 3 bases short and J 0 bases short, with 11 bases between. The germline gives CDR1 SNHLY, CDR2 FYNNEI. The variable domain in full, with the rest retrieved from reference TRBV2 and TRBJ1-2, is EPEVTQTPSHQVTQMGQEVILRCVPISNHLYFYWYRQILGQKVEFLVSFYNNEISEKSEIFDDQFSVERPDGSNFTLKIRSTKLEDSAMYFCASSDLVASNYGYTFGSGTRLTVV.

This clone appeared a few times. The rearrangement uses TRBV7-9 and TRBJ1-3; D is possibly TRBD1 (5 bases). V gave up 1 base and J gave up 0 bases, with 10 bases separating them. Germline-derived CDR1 and CDR2 are SEHNR and FQNEAQ (reference sequence). The CDR3 runs 16 residues. In nucleotides, the CDR3 is TGTGCCAGCAGCTTAGGACAGCCAAACTCTGGAAACACCATATATTTT. It is translated as CASSLGQPNSGNTIYF.

V is TRBV4-3 and J is TRBJ2-3, with a tentative D call TRBD1 (7 bases). V was trimmed by 4 bases and J by 0 bases, leaving 17 bases between them. Germline V gives CDR1 LGHNA, CDR2 YSLEER. The CDR3 consists of 17 residues. The CDR3 here is CASSPGGTDASTDTQYF. The CDR3 coding sequence is TGCGCCAGCAGCCCAGGGGGGACAGACGCAAGCACAGATACGCAGTATTTT.

This clone is medium-sized by share. The rearrangement joins TRBV11-2 to TRBJ2-1, with 14 nucleotides matching TRBD2. The CDR3 totals 16 residues. Losses at the gene ends were 3 bases for V and 4 bases for J; bases not matched to a gene: 2. Looked up from germline, CDR1 is SGHAT and CDR2 is FQNNGV. The CDR3: CASSFGTSGSYNEQFF. The DNA of the CDR3 is TGTGCCAGCAGCTTTGGGACTAGCGGGAGTTACAATGAGCAGTTCTTC.

This chain connects TRBV11-2 to TRBJ2-5; D gene ambiguous. The CDR3 is 15 residues long. Germline CDR1 reads SGHAT; CDR2 reads FQNNGV. The ends were cut back, 5 bases at V and 0 bases at J, with 13 bases in the middle. CDR3 protein: CASSNWAVYQETQYF. Written as DNA, the CDR3 is TGTGCCAGCAGCAACTGGGCGGTGTACCAAGAGACCCAGTACTTC.